These T cell receptor beta chains were read from a single sample in a study of blood T cells in healthy people across ages. TCRdb itself ran the 5' RACE reads through MiXCR, one entry per CDR3 protein. The table lists approximately 810,000 distinct CDR3 sequences, about 28% of them singletons. The sample taken for sequencing was blood. Source of these receptors: a woman older than 75 in good health. CDR3s include the opening cysteine and the closing phenylalanine or tryptophan. A D gene is named only where the DNA matches it firmly. Part of the rows lack a size; the others show once, few, many or a class for expanded clones.

clone_size,j_call,v_call,d_call,cdr3_aa,cdr3_nt
many,TRBJ2-3,TRBV20-1,.,CSAPGAFTDTQYF,TGCAGTGCTCCGGGCGCTTTCACAGATACGCAGTATTTT
many,TRBJ1-2,TRBV6-6,TRBD1,CASSYSGQGAGYTF,TGTGCCAGCAGTTACTCCGGGCAGGGGGCTGGCTACACCTTC
few,TRBJ2-2,TRBV7-9,TRBD1,CASSSRQGTGGELFF,TGTGCCAGCAGCTCTAGACAGGGTACAGGCGGGGAGCTGTTTTTT
many,TRBJ2-3,TRBV7-2,.,CASRRVPSRGDTQYF,TGTGCCAGCAGGAGAGTCCCTTCGAGGGGAGATACGCAGTATTTT
once,TRBJ2-3,TRBV7-2,TRBD1,CASSTRQGKGSDAQYF,TGTGCCAGCAGCACTCGACAGGGCAAGGGTTCAGATGCGCAGTATTTT
many,TRBJ2-4,TRBV6-5,TRBD2,CASSRGLGGNIQYF,TGTGCCAGCAGCCGGGGACTAGGTGGAAACATTCAGTACTTC
.,TRBJ1-2,TRBV7-9,.,CASSLLHTQGIYGYTF,TGTGCCAGCAGCTTACTCCATACCCAGGGAATTTATGGCTACACCTTC
few,TRBJ1-2,TRBV6-5,.,CASSSINYGYTF,TGTGCCAGCAGTTCCATTAACTATGGCTACACCTTC
few,TRBJ2-3,TRBV11-2,.,CASSVVGAGLYTDTQYF,TGTGCCAGCAGCGTAGTGGGGGCGGGGCTTTACACAGATACGCAGTATTTT
.,TRBJ1-2,TRBV20-1,.,CSARDGRAEGYTF,TGCAGTGCTAGAGATGGCAGGGCGGAGGGCTACACCTTC
.,TRBJ2-1,TRBV11-2,TRBD2,CASSLAGGPSEQFF,TGTGCCAGCAGCTTAGCGGGAGGGCCCAGTGAGCAGTTCTTC
.,TRBJ2-3,TRBV6-2/TRBV6-3,TRBD2,CASSPTSGATDTQYF,TGTGCCAGCAGTCCGACTAGCGGGGCGACAGATACGCAGTATTTT
many,TRBJ2-1,TRBV7-2,TRBD1,CASRPTQGASNEQFF,TGTGCCAGCAGACCCACCCAGGGGGCCTCAAATGAGCAGTTCTTC
.,TRBJ2-5,TRBV4-3,TRBD2,CASSQEGTSGRQETQYF,TGCGCCAGCAGCCAAGAGGGAACTAGCGGGCGCCAAGAGACCCAGTACTTC
.,TRBJ2-3,TRBV20-1,.,CSARSSRAEYRTDTQYF,TGCAGTGCTAGATCCAGCCGGGCGGAGTATCGCACAGATACGCAGTATTTT
.,TRBJ2-1,TRBV20-1,TRBD2,CSAPAPGTRNEQFF,TGCAGTGCTCCAGCCCCCGGGACTAGGAATGAGCAGTTCTTC
many,TRBJ1-6,TRBV7-2,TRBD1,CASSQNPRGSNSPLHF,TGTGCCAGCAGCCAGAACCCCAGGGGGAGTAATTCACCCCTCCACTTT
few,TRBJ1-2,TRBV14,.,CASSQVPNYGYTF,TGTGCCAGCAGCCAAGTACCAAACTATGGCTACACCTTC
few,TRBJ1-4,TRBV7-9,.,CASSLTTGSNEKLFF,TGTGCCAGCAGCTTAACCACAGGGTCTAATGAAAAACTGTTTTTT
.,TRBJ1-5,TRBV7-2,.,CASSLGGPDQPQHF,TGTGCCAGCAGCTTAGGGGGGCCTGATCAGCCCCAGCATTTT
once,TRBJ2-2,TRBV4-1,.,CASSQDRRFSGELFF,TGCGCCAGCAGCCAAGATCGACGGTTCTCCGGGGAGCTGTTTTTT
.,TRBJ2-3,TRBV18,.,CASSGLWETTDTQYF,TGTGCCAGCTCCGGCCTGTGGGAGACCACAGATACGCAGTATTTT
.,TRBJ1-5,TRBV20-1,.,CSAIAPHSNQPQHF,TGCAGTGCTATAGCCCCGCATAGCAATCAGCCCCAGCATTTT
many,TRBJ2-5,TRBV5-1,TRBD1,CASSLFPGGGETQYF,TGCGCCAGCAGCTTGTTCCCAGGGGGCGGAGAGACCCAGTACTTC
many,TRBJ2-1,TRBV20-1,.,CSARGGNYYNEQFF,TGCAGTGCTAGAGGTGGGAACTATTACAATGAGCAGTTCTTC
once,TRBJ2-7,TRBV20-1,TRBD2,CSAPKAGGSYEQYF,TGCAGTGCCCCAAAGGCGGGGGGCTCCTACGAGCAGTACTTC
many,TRBJ2-3,TRBV20-1,TRBD2,CSAQWGGGTDTQYF,TGCAGTGCCCAGTGGGGAGGGGGCACAGATACGCAGTATTTT
many,TRBJ2-1,TRBV20-1,.,CSARLQETARNEQFF,TGCAGTGCTAGACTCCAGGAGACCGCTCGCAATGAGCAGTTCTTC
.,TRBJ2-7,TRBV12-3/TRBV12-4,TRBD2,CASSSPGGFVYEQYF,TGTGCCAGCAGTTCACCGGGGGGTTTTGTCTACGAGCAGTACTTC
few,TRBJ1-6,TRBV2,.,CASSGQVLTLHF,TGTGCCAGCAGTGGACAGGTCCTCACCCTCCACTTT
.,TRBJ2-7,TRBV4-2,.,CASSQETAYEQYF,TGTGCCAGCAGCCAAGAGACAGCGTACGAGCAGTACTTC
many,TRBJ1-2,TRBV20-1,.,CSARDPRGANYGYTF,TGCAGTGCTAGAGATCCCAGGGGAGCTAACTATGGCTACACCTTC
few,TRBJ2-1,TRBV24-1,TRBD1,CATHSGTGVNEQFF,TGTGCCACGCACTCCGGGACAGGGGTTAATGAGCAGTTCTTC
.,TRBJ2-5,TRBV6-2/TRBV6-3,TRBD2,CATGSGTSVKETQYF,TGTGCCACCGGTTCCGGGACTAGCGTGAAAGAGACCCAGTACTTC
many,TRBJ2-1,TRBV4-1,.,CASSSGYGTNNEQFF,TGCGCCAGCAGCAGTGGGTACGGAACCAACAATGAGCAGTTCTTC
many,TRBJ2-5,TRBV29-1,TRBD1,CSVDSGQGLETQYF,TGCAGCGTTGATTCGGGACAGGGATTAGAGACCCAGTACTTC
.,TRBJ1-5,TRBV18,.,CASSLTDVRQPQHF,TGTGCCAGCTCACTGACAGACGTTAGACAGCCCCAGCATTTT
many,TRBJ1-5,TRBV6-2/TRBV6-3,.,CASSYTDRYQPQHF,TGTGCCAGCAGTTACACCGACAGGTATCAGCCCCAGCATTTT
many,TRBJ2-3,TRBV5-1,TRBD2,CASSTPTSASTDTQYF,TGCGCCAGCAGCACTCCGACTAGCGCGAGCACAGATACGCAGTATTTT
many,TRBJ2-2,TRBV9,.,CASSVAGRNTGELFF,TGTGCCAGCAGCGTAGCAGGGCGGAACACCGGGGAGCTGTTTTTT
.,TRBJ1-2,TRBV20-1,.,CSATRDGGNGYTF,TGCAGTGCTACCCGGGATGGAGGAAACGGCTACACCTTC
.,TRBJ2-5,TRBV24-1,TRBD1,CATSERQGAYNEQYF,TGTGCCACCAGTGAACGACAGGGGGCCTACAATGAGCAGTACTTC
few,TRBJ1-6,TRBV19,.,CASSSFRAANSPLHF,TGTGCCAGTAGTTCCTTCCGGGCCGCAAATTCACCCCTCCACTTT
many,TRBJ1-2,TRBV20-1,.,CSARDQGRPYGYTF,TGCAGTGCTAGAGATCAAGGACGTCCCTATGGCTACACCTTC